This TCR beta chain was obtained from a study of T-cell reconstitution after alpha-beta-depleted transplantation in children. Molecular barcoding with unique molecular identifiers was used for the TCRbeta library. From the PCR reads, TCRdb called clonotypes with MiXCR, one entry per CDR3 protein. The repertoire holds roughly 500,000 distinct CDR3 sequences, with over 25% as singletons. This clonotype has a handful of counts. In germline, CDR1 is PRHDT, CDR2 FYEKMQ (reference sequence). CDR3 length equals 15 residues. V was shortened by 0 bases and J by 4 bases, with 10 bases between the two germline ends.

This receptor was obtained from a human donor who donated a stem cell graft to a child with aplastic anemia. The source was PBMCs from the stem cell graft donor, collected from the stem cell graft. The chain uses TRBV13 and TRBJ1-3; D call uncertain. The DNA for the CDR3 is TGTGCCAGCAGCTTAGGCCGCGGAACAGGAAACACCATATATTTT. The encoded protein is CASSLGRGTGNTIYF.